This entry lists 17 T cell receptor beta chains sequenced from one sample in a study of CD8+CD57+ T cells in acquired aplastic anemia. CD8+CD57+ cell expansion had been shown by flow cytometry in patients chosen for sequencing. It was genomic DNA that served as the template for profiling TCR beta VDJ and CDR3. TCRdb redid the calling of the reads with MiXCR, one entry per CDR3 protein. The data show about 180,000 distinct CDR3 sequences, with roughly half seen just once and 1.8% held by the top ten. The sample comprised sorted CD4+, CD8+, or CD8+CD57+ T cells (not recorded which) from PBMCs. These receptors were taken from a human donor with aplastic anemia.

This sequence joins TRBV7-9 and TRBJ2-7; D is possibly TRBD2 (6 bases). Trimming left V 7 bases short and J 9 bases short, with 25 bases between. Per the germline V gene, CDR1 is SEHNR and CDR2 is FQNEAQ (reference sequence). CDR3 length equals 15 residues. The CDR3 here is CASTTDLEGPGLQYF. CDR3 coding DNA: TGTGCCAGCACTACTGATCTGGAGGGCCCAGGCTTGCAGTACTTC.

A remark on this clonotype: It may be a read error: a sequence one base away is much more abundant. J is TRBJ2-1 and V is TRBV6-2 or TRBV6-3; D uncertain. Germline lookup yields CDR1 MNHEY and CDR2 SVGEGT. The CDR3 extends over 14 amino acids. The V gene lost 2 bases and the J gene lost 6 bases, with 11 bases spanning the gap. CDR3 amino acids: CASSYAQACNEQFF. The CDR3 DNA is TGTGCCAGCAGTTACGCCCAAGCTTGCAATGAGCAGTTCTTC.

The chain uses TRBV5-1 and TRBJ2-7; 11 bases agree with TRBD2. Germline lookup yields CDR1 SGHRS and CDR2 YFSETQ. With 0 bases clipped from V and 4 bases from J, the junction kept 3 bases outside the gene matches. The CDR3 spans 15 residues. The CDR3 sequence: CASSLEASGGYEQYF. CDR3 in DNA: TGCGCCAGCAGCTTGGAGGCTAGCGGGGGGTACGAGCAGTACTTC.

The table lists this clonotype with a few counts. This chain connects TRBV14 to TRBJ2-1; 8 nucleotides line up with TRBD2. This CDR3 is built from 15 residues. V trimming: 4 bases; J trimming: 6 bases; junction bases outside the gene matches: 8. CDR1 is SGHDN, CDR2 FVKESK, per germline. The CDR3 sequence: CASSPTGGPGNEQFF. The CDR3 coding sequence is TGTGCCAGCAGCCCGACGGGGGGGCCGGGCAATGAGCAGTTCTTC.

The chain employs TRBV20-1 and TRBJ2-1, with a possible D match to TRBD1 (6 bases). Trimming removed 6 bases from V and 1 base from J, with 16 bases in between. CDR3 length equals 15 residues. Germline lookup yields CDR1 DFQATT and CDR2 SNEGSKA (reference sequence). The CDR3 spells CSANSRGSSYNEQFF. The CDR3 nucleotides are TGCAGTGCAAACTCCAGGGGTAGTTCCTACAATGAGCAGTTCTTC.

Worth noting for this clonotype: The junction departs from germline at one end; a sequencing error may be responsible. CDR3 loop: CAGSRDFLRTGEPFF. The CDR3, as DNA: TGTGCCGGCAGTCGGGACTTTTTAAGGACCGGGGAGCCGTTTTTT. This chain joins TRBV2 and TRBJ2-2; TRBD2 is a possible D gene (6 bases). This CDR3 has 15 amino acids. The V gene's germline CDR1 is SNHLY and CDR2 FYNNEI. The full variable domain, completed using reference TRBV2 and TRBJ2-2, is EPEVTQTPSHQVTQMGQEVILRCVPISNHLYFYWYRQILGQKVEFLVSFYNNEISEKSEIFDDQFSVERPDGSNFTLKIRSTKLEDSAMYFCAGSRDFLRTGEPFFGEGSRLTVL.

This clonotype was recorded at least ten times. This chain joins TRBV7-3 and TRBJ2-5, with a weak D call TRBD1 (5 bases). The ends were cut back, 5 bases at V and 1 base at J, with 14 bases in the middle. CDR3 length: 15 amino acids. CDR1 is SGHTA and CDR2 is FQGTGA in the germline V gene. The CDR3 DNA follows: TGTGCCAGCAGCCCAATTAGGGGCAGCCAAGAGACCCAGTACTTC. Its protein product is CASSPIRGSQETQYF.

The genes are TRBV29-1 and TRBJ1-2; possibly TRBD1 for D (5 bases). CDR1 is SQVTM, CDR2 ANQGSEA, per germline. CDR3 length: 12 amino acids. Trimming removed 6 bases from V and 7 bases from J, with 15 bases in between. In DNA, the CDR3 is TGCAGCGTGGCGGGACGTTCGGGTGGCTACACCTTC. Translation gives CSVAGRSGGYTF.

This clonotype was picked up many times. The genes are TRBV25-1 and TRBJ1-1; no definite D call. The CDR3 covers 13 residues. The V end lost 4 bases, the J end lost 5 bases, and 11 bases lay between the germline ends. The germline gives CDR1 MGHDK, CDR2 SYGVNS. The CDR3 reads CASSGVVGTEAFF. CDR3 DNA sequence: TGTGCCAGCAGTGGTGTTGTGGGGACTGAAGCTTTCTTT.

The CDR3, as DNA: TGTGCCAGTAGTATATTCCGCCGGGAAGAAGAGACCCAGTACTTC. It is translated as CASSIFRREEETQYF. This chain connects TRBV19 to TRBJ2-5, with D maybe TRBD2 (5 bases). CDR1 is LNHDA and CDR2 is SQIVND in the germline V gene (reference sequence). This CDR3 region has 15 residues. V lost 2 bases and J lost 3, with 13 bases in between.

A word on this clonotype: This could be a read error, since a much larger clone is one nucleotide away. This chain joins TRBV6-2 or TRBV6-3 and TRBJ2-5, with unresolved D. This CDR3 region has 15 residues. CDR1 MNHEY and CDR2 SVGEGT come from the germline V gene. The germline V and J ends were trimmed by 5 bases and 5 bases, with 18 bases remaining between them. Here the CDR3 DNA reads TGTGCCAGCAGTCACAAACACTCCTCGTCGGAGACCCAGTACTTC. Translating gives CASSHKHSSSETQYF.

V is TRBV20-1 and J is TRBJ2-7, with TRBD2 identical over 11 bases. Trimming removed 6 bases from V and 6 bases from J; junction bases left unmatched: 1. The CDR3 sequence is 11 residues long. Germline lookup yields CDR1 DFQATT and CDR2 SNEGSKA (reference sequence). The CDR3 nucleotides are TGCAGTGCGGGACTAGCGGTCGAGCAGTACTTC. It translates to CSAGLAVEQYF.

The chain joins TRBV18 to TRBJ1-4, with 7 bases fitting TRBD1. The CDR3 sequence is 16 residues long. Germline values: CDR1 KGHSH, CDR2 LQKENI. Losses at the gene ends were 5 bases for V and 7 bases for J; bases not matched to a gene: 13. The CDR3 region is CASSTRTGAGGEKLFF. In DNA form, the CDR3 reads TGTGCCAGCTCAACGCGGACAGGCGCTGGTGGTGAAAAACTGTTTTTT. The complete variable domain, with remaining parts taken from reference TRBV18 and TRBJ1-4, reads NAGVMQNPRHLVRRRGQEARLRCSPMKGHSHVYWYRQLPEEGLKFMVYLQKENIIDESGMPKERFSAEFPKEGPSILRIQQVVRGDSAAYFCASSTRTGAGGEKLFFGSGTQLSVL.

This clonotype was detected ten times or more. The chain carries TRBV2 and TRBJ2-2; 10 bases map to TRBD2. Germline V gene data show CDR1 as SNHLY and CDR2 as FYNNEI. The CDR3 is 15 amino acids. Losses at the gene ends were 2 bases for V and 7 bases for J; bases not matched to a gene: 4. The CDR3 sequence is CASSELAGVGGELFF. CDR3 bases: TGTGCCAGCAGTGAACTAGCGGGGGTAGGCGGGGAGCTGTTTTTT.

This clonotype was seen ten or more times. This chain joins TRBV6-6 and TRBJ1-4; no reliable D call. V lost 2 bases and J 7 bases, leaving 14 bases between the germline ends. This CDR3 is built from 15 residues. Germline-derived CDR1 and CDR2 are MNHNY and SVGAGI (reference sequence). The CDR3, as DNA: TGTGCCAGCAGTTACGCGGGGAGGTCCGGTGAAAAACTGTTTTTT. Translation gives CASSYAGRSGEKLFF.

CDR3 sequence: CASRSVGSKYEQFF. In nucleotides, the CDR3 is TGTGCCAGCAGGAGTGTGGGGTCAAAGTATGAGCAGTTCTTC. The V and J genes are TRBV12-3 or TRBV12-4 and TRBJ2-1; D is unresolved. The V and J ends lost 6 bases and 8 bases respectively, with 17 bases between them. The CDR3 spans 14 residues.

The chain uses TRBV19 and TRBJ1-5; D uncertain. The ends were cut back, 6 bases at V and 4 bases at J, with 16 bases in the middle. CDR1 and CDR2 (germline): LNHDA, SQIVND (reference sequence). The CDR3 loop spans 15 amino acids. This chain's CDR3 is CASRMEGIANQPQHF. As DNA, the CDR3 is TGTGCCAGTAGGATGGAGGGAATCGCGAATCAGCCCCAGCATTTT.